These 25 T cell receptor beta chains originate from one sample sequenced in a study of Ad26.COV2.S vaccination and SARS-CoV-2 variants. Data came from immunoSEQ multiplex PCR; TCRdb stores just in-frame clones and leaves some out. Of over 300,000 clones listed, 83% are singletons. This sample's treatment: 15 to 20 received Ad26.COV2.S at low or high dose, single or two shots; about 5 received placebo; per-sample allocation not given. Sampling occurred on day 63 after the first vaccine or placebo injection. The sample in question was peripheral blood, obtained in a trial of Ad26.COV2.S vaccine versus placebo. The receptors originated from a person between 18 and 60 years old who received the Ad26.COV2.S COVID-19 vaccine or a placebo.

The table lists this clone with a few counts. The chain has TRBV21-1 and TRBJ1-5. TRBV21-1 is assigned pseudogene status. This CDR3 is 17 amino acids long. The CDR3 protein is CASSKWSRPYSNQPQHF. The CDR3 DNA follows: TGTGCCAGCAGCAAATGGAGCAGGCCTTATAGCAATCAGCCCCAGCATTTT.

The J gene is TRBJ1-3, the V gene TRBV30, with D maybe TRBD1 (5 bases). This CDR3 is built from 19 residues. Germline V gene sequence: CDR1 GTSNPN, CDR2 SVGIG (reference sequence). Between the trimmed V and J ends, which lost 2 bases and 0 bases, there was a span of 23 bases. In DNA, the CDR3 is TGTGCCTGGAGTCACACATGGGGGACTTCGATCAGCTCTGGAAACACCATATATTTT. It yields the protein CAWSHTWGTSISSGNTIYF.

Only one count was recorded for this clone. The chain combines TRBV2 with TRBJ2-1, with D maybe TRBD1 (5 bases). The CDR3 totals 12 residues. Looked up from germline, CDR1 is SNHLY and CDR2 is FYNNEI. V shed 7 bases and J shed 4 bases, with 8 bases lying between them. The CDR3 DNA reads TGTGCCAGCAACAGGCGATACAATGAGCAGTTCTTC. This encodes CASNRRYNEQFF. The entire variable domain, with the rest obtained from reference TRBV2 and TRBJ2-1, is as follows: EPEVTQTPSHQVTQMGQEVILRCVPISNHLYFYWYRQILGQKVEFLVSFYNNEISEKSEIFDDQFSVERPDGSNFTLKIRSTKLEDSAMYFCASNRRYNEQFFGPGTRLTVL.

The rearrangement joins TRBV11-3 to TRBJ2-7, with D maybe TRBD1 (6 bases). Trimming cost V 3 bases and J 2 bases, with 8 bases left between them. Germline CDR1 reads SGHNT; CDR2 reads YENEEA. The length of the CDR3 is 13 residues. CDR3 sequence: CASSFGQPYEQYF. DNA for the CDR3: TGTGCCAGCAGCTTTGGACAGCCCTACGAGCAGTACTTC.

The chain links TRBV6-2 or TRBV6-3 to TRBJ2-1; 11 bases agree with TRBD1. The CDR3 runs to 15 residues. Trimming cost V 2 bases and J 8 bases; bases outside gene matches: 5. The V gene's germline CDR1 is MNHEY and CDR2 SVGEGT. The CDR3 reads CASSYGGTGGYEQFF. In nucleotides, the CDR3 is TGTGCCAGCAGTTACGGTGGGACAGGGGGGTATGAGCAGTTCTTC.

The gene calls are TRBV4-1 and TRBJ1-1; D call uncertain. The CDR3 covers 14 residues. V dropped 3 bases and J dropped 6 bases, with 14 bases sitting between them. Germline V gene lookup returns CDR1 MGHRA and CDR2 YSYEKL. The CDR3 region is CASSHPIRSPEAFF. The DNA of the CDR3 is TGCGCCAGCAGCCACCCCATCAGGTCCCCTGAAGCTTTCTTT.

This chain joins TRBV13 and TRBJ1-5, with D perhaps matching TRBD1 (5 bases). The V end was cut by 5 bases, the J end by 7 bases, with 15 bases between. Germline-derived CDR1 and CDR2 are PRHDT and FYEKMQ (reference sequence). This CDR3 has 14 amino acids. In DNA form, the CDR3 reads TGTGCCAGCAGCCGGCATGGGGGGAGGCAGCCCCAGCATTTT. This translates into CASSRHGGRQPQHF.

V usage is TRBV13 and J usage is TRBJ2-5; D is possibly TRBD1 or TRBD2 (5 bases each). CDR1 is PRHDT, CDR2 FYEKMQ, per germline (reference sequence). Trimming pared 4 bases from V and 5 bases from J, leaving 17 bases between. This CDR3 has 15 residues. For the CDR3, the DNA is TGTGCCAGCAGCTCCCGATCTGGGGGTTGGGAGACCCAGTACTTC. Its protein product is CASSSRSGGWETQYF.

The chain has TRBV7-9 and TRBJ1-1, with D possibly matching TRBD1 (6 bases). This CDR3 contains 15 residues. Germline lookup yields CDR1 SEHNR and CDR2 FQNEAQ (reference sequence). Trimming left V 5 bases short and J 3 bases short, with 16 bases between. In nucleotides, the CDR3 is TGTGCCAGCAGCCGACCTAACAGGGAACACACTGAAGCTTTCTTT. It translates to CASSRPNREHTEAFF.

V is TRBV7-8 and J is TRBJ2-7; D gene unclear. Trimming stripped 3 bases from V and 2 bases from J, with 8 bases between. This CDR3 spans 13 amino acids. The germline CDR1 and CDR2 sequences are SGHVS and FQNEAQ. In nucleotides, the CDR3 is TGTGCCAGCAGCTTTGGAGCAACCTACGAGCAGTACTTC. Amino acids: CASSFGATYEQYF. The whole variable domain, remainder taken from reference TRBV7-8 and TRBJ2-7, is GAGVSQSPRYKVAKRGQDVALRCDPISGHVSLFWYQQALGQGPEFLTYFQNEAQLDKSGLPSDRFFAERPEGSVSTLKIQRTQQEDSAVYLCASSFGATYEQYFGPGTRLTVT.

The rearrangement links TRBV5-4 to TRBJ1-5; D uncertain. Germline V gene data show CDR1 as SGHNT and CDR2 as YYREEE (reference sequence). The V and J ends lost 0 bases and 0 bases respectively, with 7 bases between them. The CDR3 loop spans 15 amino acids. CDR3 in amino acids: CASSLGGYSNQPQHF. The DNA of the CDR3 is TGTGCCAGCAGCTTGGGGGGATATAGCAATCAGCCCCAGCATTTT.

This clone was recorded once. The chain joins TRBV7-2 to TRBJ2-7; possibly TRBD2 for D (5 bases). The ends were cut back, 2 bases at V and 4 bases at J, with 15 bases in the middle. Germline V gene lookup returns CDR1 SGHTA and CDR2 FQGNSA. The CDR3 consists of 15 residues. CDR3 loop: CASSLRAPSIYEQYF. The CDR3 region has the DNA TGTGCCAGCAGCTTAAGGGCCCCTAGCATTTACGAGCAGTACTTC.

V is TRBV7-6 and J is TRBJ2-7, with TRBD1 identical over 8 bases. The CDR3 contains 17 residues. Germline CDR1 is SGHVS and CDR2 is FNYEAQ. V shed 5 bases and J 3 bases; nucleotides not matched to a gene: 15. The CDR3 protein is CASSHTLRGTGVYEQYF. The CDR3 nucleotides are TGTGCCAGCAGCCATACCCTCCGGGGGACAGGTGTCTACGAGCAGTACTTC.

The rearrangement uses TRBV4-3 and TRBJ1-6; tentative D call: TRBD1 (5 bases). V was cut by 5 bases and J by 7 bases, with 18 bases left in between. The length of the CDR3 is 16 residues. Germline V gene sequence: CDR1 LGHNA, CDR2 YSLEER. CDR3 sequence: CASSNDPGRLNSPLHF. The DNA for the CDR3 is TGCGCCAGCAGCAATGATCCGGGACGGCTAAATTCACCCCTCCACTTT.

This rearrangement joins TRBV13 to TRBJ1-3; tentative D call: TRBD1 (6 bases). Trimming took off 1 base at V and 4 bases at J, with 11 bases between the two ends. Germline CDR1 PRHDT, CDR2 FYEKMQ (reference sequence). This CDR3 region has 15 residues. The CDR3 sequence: CASSLDREKGNTIYF. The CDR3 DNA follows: TGTGCCAGCAGCTTAGACAGGGAGAAGGGAAACACCATATATTTT.

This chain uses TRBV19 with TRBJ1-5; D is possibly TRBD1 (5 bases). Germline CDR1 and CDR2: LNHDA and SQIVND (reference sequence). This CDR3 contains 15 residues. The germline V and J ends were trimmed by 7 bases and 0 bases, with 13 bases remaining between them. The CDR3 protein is CASTLFGASNQPQHF. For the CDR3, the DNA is TGTGCCAGTACCCTTTTCGGGGCTAGCAATCAGCCCCAGCATTTT. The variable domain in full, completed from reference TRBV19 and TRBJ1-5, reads DGGITQSPKYLFRKEGQNVTLSCEQNLNHDAMYWYRQDPGQGLRLIYYSQIVNDFQKGDIAEGYSVSREKKESFPLTVTSAQKNPTAFYLCASTLFGASNQPQHFGDGTRLSIL.

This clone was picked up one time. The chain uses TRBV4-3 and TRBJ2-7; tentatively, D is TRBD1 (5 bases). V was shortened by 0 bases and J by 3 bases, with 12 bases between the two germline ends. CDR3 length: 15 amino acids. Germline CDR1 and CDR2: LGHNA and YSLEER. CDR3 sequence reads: CASSQEYRQGYEQYF. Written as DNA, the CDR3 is TGCGCCAGCAGCCAAGAGTATAGGCAGGGCTACGAGCAGTACTTC.

The CDR3 DNA sequence: TGTGCCAGCGGGACTAGGGGAGATACGCAGTATTTT. As protein: CASGTRGDTQYF. The chain employs TRBV19 and TRBJ2-3, with 8 bases aligning to TRBD2. This CDR3 has 12 amino acids. The V gene end was trimmed by 9 bases and the J gene end by 5 bases; junction bases not matched to a gene: 4. The germline CDR1 and CDR2 sequences are LNHDA and SQIVND (reference sequence).

The CDR3 reads CAWRKQGALNYGYTF. The DNA for the CDR3 is TGTGCCTGGAGAAAACAGGGGGCCCTTAACTATGGCTACACCTTC. This chain joins TRBV30 and TRBJ1-2, with 9 bases aligning to TRBD1. Looked up from germline, CDR1 is GTSNPN and CDR2 is SVGIG (reference sequence). Trimming removed 3 bases from V and 1 base from J; junction bases left unmatched: 6. The CDR3 has 15 residues.

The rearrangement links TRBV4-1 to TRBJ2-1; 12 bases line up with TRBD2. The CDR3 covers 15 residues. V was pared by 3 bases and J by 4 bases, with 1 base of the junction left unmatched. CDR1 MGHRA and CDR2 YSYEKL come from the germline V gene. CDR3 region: CASSQGTSGYNEQFF. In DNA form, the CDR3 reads TGCGCCAGCAGCCAGGGGACTAGCGGGTACAATGAGCAGTTCTTC.

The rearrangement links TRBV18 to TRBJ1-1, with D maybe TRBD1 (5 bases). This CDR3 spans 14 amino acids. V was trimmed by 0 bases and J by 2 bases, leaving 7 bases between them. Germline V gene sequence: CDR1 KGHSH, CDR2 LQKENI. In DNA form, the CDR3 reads TGTGCCAGCTCACCACCCTGGGGCAACACTGAAGCTTTCTTT. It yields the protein CASSPPWGNTEAFF.

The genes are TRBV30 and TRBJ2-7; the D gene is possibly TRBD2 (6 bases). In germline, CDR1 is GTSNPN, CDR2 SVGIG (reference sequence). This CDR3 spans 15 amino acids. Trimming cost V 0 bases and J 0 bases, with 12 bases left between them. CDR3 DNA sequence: TGTGCCTGGAGTGTGGTAGCGGTGAGCTCCTACGAGCAGTACTTC. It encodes CAWSVVAVSSYEQYF.

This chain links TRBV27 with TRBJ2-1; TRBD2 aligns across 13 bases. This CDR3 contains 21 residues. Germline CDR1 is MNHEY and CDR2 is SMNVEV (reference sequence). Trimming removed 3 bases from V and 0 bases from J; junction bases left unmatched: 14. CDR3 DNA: TGTGCCAGCAGTTTTGAGCCCCTGACTAGCGGGGGGCGGAGCTCCTACAATGAGCAGTTCTTC. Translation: CASSFEPLTSGGRSSYNEQFF.

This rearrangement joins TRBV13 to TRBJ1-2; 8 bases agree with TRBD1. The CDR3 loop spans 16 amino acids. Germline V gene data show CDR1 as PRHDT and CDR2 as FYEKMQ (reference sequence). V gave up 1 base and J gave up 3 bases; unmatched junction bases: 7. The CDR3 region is CASSLDPGGEDYGYTF. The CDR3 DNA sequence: TGTGCCAGCAGCTTAGATCCAGGGGGCGAGGACTATGGCTACACCTTC.

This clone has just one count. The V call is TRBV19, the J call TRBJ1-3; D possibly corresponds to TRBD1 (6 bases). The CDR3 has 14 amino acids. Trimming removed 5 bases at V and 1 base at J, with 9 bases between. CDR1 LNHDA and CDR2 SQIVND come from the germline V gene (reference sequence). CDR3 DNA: TGTGCCAGTAGTGCAGGGGATTCTGGAAACACCATATATTTT. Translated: CASSAGDSGNTIYF.